One TCR beta chain is described in this entry. The record originates from a study of blood T cell repertoires in COVID-19. Whole-study context: The United States, Italy and Spain provided the acute and convalescent COVID-19 samples. Sources were T cells, B-cell-depleted T cells, or PBMCs; the material itself was cDNA or gDNA.

As originally analysed: Nucleated cell number was recorded as an estimate derived from reference gene primer amplification. Profiled with immunoSEQ multiplex PCR; TCRdb holds only in-frame clones, not every one. V and J calls and clone size are those listed in that table; D and trimming were worked out from the DNA. The data hold 300,000 to 400,000 clones, with around 87% observed a single time. V lost 3 bases to trimming and J lost 5 bases; unmatched junction nucleotides: 2. Germline values: CDR1 SGHDN, CDR2 FVKESK. The CDR3 sequence is 13 residues long. The V call is TRBV14, the J call TRBJ2-3; 7 positions match TRBD2. Input material: peripheral blood. The receptor was derived from a woman aged 50 to 60 who had recovered from COVID-19. CDR3 in DNA: TGTGCCAGCAGCCACTTAGCGGGAGATACGCAGTATTTT. Residues: CASSHLAGDTQYF.